The rows below give T cell receptor beta chains drawn from one sample of a study of OX40 agonist ivuxolimab in advanced cancers. This table comes from immunoSEQ multiplex PCR, and its TCRdb copy is limited to in-frame clones, with some not included. Seen here are some 45,000 clones, roughly 86% observed once, and the top ten hold 35%. Sequences were derived from CD4+ or CD8+ T cells sorted from blood, sampled in a trial of the OX40 agonist ivuxolimab. The receptors derive from an adult with an advanced solid tumor such as melanoma, head and neck, liver or kidney cancer. Both conserved end residues are part of each CDR3. The D gene is left open where the match is weak. Only part of the rows carry a size: once, few, many, or a class if the clone is expanded.

cdr3_aa cdr3_nt clone_size d_call j_call v_call cdr3_length
CASSQLLNTEAFF TGTGCCAGCAGCCAATTATTGAACACTGAAGCTTTCTTT NA NA TRBJ1-1 TRBV14 13
CASSLEQNTEAFF TGCGCCAGCAGCTTGGAACAAAACACTGAAGCTTTCTTT NA NA TRBJ1-1 TRBV5-1 13
CASSLPRGAMNTEAFF TGTGCCAGCAGCCTGCCTCGTGGGGCTATGAACACTGAAGCTTTCTTT NA NA TRBJ1-1 TRBV5-4 16
CASSTGLANEQFF TGTGCCAGCAGCACAGGACTAGCCAATGAGCAGTTCTTC NA TRBD2 TRBJ2-1 TRBV11-2 13
CASSLEGGNTDTQYF TGTGCCAGCAGCTTAGAGGGGGGTAACACAGATACGCAGTATTTT NA NA TRBJ2-3 TRBV7-3 15
CASSSGPMSANTGELFF TGTGCCAGCAGCTCCGGTCCGATGAGCGCGAACACCGGGGAGCTGTTTTTT NA NA TRBJ2-2 TRBV7-3 17
CASRGNGANVLTF TGTGCCAGCCGGGGGAATGGGGCCAACGTCCTGACTTTC NA NA TRBJ2-6 TRBV11-2 13
CASKGAGGLAKNIQYF TGTGCCAGCAAGGGAGCGGGGGGGCTAGCCAAAAACATTCAGTACTTC NA TRBD2 TRBJ2-4 TRBV9 16
CARSLARHLRDYGYTF TGTGCCAGAAGCTTGGCTCGACACTTAAGGGACTATGGCTACACCTTC NA NA TRBJ1-2 TRBV5-3 16
CASSLYGDWEAEAFF TGTGCCAGCAGCTTGTACGGCGATTGGGAAGCTGAAGCTTTCTTT NA NA TRBJ1-1 TRBV5-4 15
CASSPGQGFYEQYF TGTGCTAGCAGCCCCGGACAGGGATTTTACGAGCAGTACTTC NA TRBD1 TRBJ2-7 TRBV7-7 14
CASWRGYNTEAFF TGCGCCAGCTGGCGGGGTTATAACACTGAAGCTTTCTTT NA NA TRBJ1-1 TRBV5-1 13
CASRTGGRTDTQYF TGTGCCAGCAGGACGGGGGGTCGCACAGATACGCAGTATTTT NA TRBD2 TRBJ2-3 TRBV6-5 14
CASSFHYSNEQFF TGTGCCAGCAGCTTCCACTACAGCAATGAGCAGTTCTTC NA NA TRBJ2-1 TRBV7-8 13
CAIRAGDHRQQETQYF TGTGCCATCAGGGCAGGGGACCACAGACAGCAAGAGACCCAGTACTTC NA NA TRBJ2-5 TRBV10-3 16
CASVNGESTDTQYF TGTGCCAGCGTTAACGGGGAAAGCACAGATACGCAGTATTTT NA NA TRBJ2-3 TRBV9 14
CASSLRGGLAGGLKTDTQYF TGTGCCAGCAGCTTAAGGGGGGGACTAGCGGGAGGATTGAAGACAGATACGCAGTATTTT NA TRBD2 TRBJ2-3 TRBV7-3 20
CASSLGLWLGDNPYEQYF TGTGCCAGCAGTTTGGGGTTGTGGTTGGGGGACAATCCCTACGAGCAGTACTTC few NA TRBJ2-7 TRBV28 18
CASSLSGSSSYEQYF TGTGCCAGCAGCTTAAGCGGGAGCTCTTCCTACGAGCAGTACTTC NA TRBD2 TRBJ2-7 TRBV7-9 15
CASSYGGGGTDTQYF TGTGCCAGCAGTTACGGCGGGGGGGGCACAGATACGCAGTATTTT NA TRBD2 TRBJ2-3 TRBV6-6 15
CASSFGGARQPQHF TGTGCCAGCTCCTTTGGGGGGGCGCGCCAGCCCCAGCATTTT NA NA TRBJ1-5 TRBV18 14
CASSQSVGETQYF TGTGCCAGCAGTCAGAGTGTAGGGGAGACCCAGTACTTC NA NA TRBJ2-5 TRBV2 13
CASSLSGVDEQFF TGTGCCAGCAGCTTATCGGGGGTGGATGAGCAGTTCTTC NA NA TRBJ2-1 TRBV7-3 13
CASSETASEQETQYF TGTGCCAGCAGTGAAACGGCTAGCGAACAAGAGACCCAGTACTTC NA NA TRBJ2-5 TRBV6-1 15
CASSSSGQGSSPLHF TGTGCCAGCAGTTCCAGCGGACAGGGGAGTTCACCCCTCCACTTT NA TRBD1 TRBJ1-6 TRBV7-8 15
CASSPRDRGYNEQFF TGTGCCAGCTCACCACGGGACAGGGGGTACAATGAGCAGTTCTTC NA TRBD1 TRBJ2-1 TRBV18 15
CASSLAREETQYF TGCGCCAGCAGCTTGGCCAGGGAGGAGACCCAGTACTTC NA NA TRBJ2-5 TRBV5-1 13
CASSLAGVQETQYF TGTGCCAGCAGCTTGGCAGGCGTCCAAGAGACCCAGTACTTC NA NA TRBJ2-5 TRBV5-4 14
CASSSSTGLGNTIYF TGTGCCAGCAGCTCATCGACAGGGCTTGGAAACACCATATATTTT once TRBD1 TRBJ1-3 TRBV7-2 15
CASGLGLAGVGEQFF TGTGCTAGTGGCCTCGGACTAGCGGGAGTCGGTGAGCAGTTCTTC NA TRBD2 TRBJ2-1 TRBV12-5 15
CASSPLGLYYGYTF TGTGCCAGCTCACCTCTCGGTCTGTACTATGGCTACACCTTC NA NA TRBJ1-2 TRBV18 14
CATSRDVGLETQYF TGTGCCACCAGCAGAGATGTCGGGTTAGAGACCCAGTACTTC few NA TRBJ2-5 TRBV15 14
CAISDVIPGELFF TGTGCCATCAGTGACGTTATCCCCGGGGAGCTGTTTTTT NA NA TRBJ2-2 TRBV6-1 13
CASSLGQGYTDTQYF TGTGCCAGCAGTTTAGGACAGGGCTACACAGATACGCAGTATTTT NA TRBD1 TRBJ2-3 TRBV28 15
CASSHGQKGGNQPQHF TGTGCCAGCAGTCACGGGCAGAAGGGAGGCAATCAGCCCCAGCATTTT NA NA TRBJ1-5 TRBV6-6 16
CASSYPGQRDYEQYF TGTGCCAGCAGTTATCCGGGACAGAGAGACTACGAGCAGTACTTC NA TRBD1 TRBJ2-7 TRBV28 15
CASSLTGVGETQYF TGTGCCAGCAGCTTAACTGGGGTCGGGGAGACCCAGTACTTC NA NA TRBJ2-5 TRBV7-3 14
CASRSGHYEQYF TGTGCCAGCAGATCGGGGCACTACGAGCAGTACTTC NA NA TRBJ2-7 TRBV6-1 12
CASSYRDTGVNTEAFF TGCGCCAGCAGCTACCGGGACACAGGGGTGAACACTGAAGCTTTCTTT NA TRBD1 TRBJ1-1 TRBV4-3 16
CASSFPGANVLTF TGTGCCAGCAGCTTTCCTGGGGCCAACGTCCTGACTTTC NA NA TRBJ2-6 TRBV7-9 13
CASDRGQTQYF TGTGCCAGCGATCGAGGGCAGACCCAGTACTTC once NA TRBJ2-5 TRBV6-5 11
CSVAGQINEKLFF TGCAGCGTCGCCGGACAGATAAATGAAAAACTGTTTTTT NA NA TRBJ1-4 TRBV29-1 13
CASSFRGQETQYF TGTGCCAGCAGCTTCAGGGGGCAAGAGACCCAGTACTTC NA TRBD1 TRBJ2-5 TRBV7-2 13
CASNPLAGDTGELFF TGCGCCAGCAACCCTCTAGCGGGGGACACCGGGGAGCTGTTTTTT NA TRBD2 TRBJ2-2 TRBV5-1 15
CASSLGQGSNQPQHF TGTGCCAGCAGCTTGGGGCAGGGTAGCAATCAGCCCCAGCATTTT once NA TRBJ1-5 TRBV5-6 15
CASSFPQKFGQYF TGTGCCAGCAGTTTCCCCCAAAAGTTCGGGCAGTATTTT NA NA TRBJ2-3 TRBV28 13
CSVEPTGANTGELFF TGCAGCGTCGAGCCGACCGGGGCGAACACCGGGGAGCTGTTTTTT NA NA TRBJ2-2 TRBV29-1 15
CASSSTGSQETQYF TGTGCCAGCAGCTCCACAGGATCCCAAGAGACCCAGTACTTC NA NA TRBJ2-5 TRBV7-3 14
CASSQNGVLPQFF TGTGCCAGCAGCCAAAACGGAGTCCTCCCCCAGTTCTTC NA NA TRBJ2-1 TRBV14 13
CAINPGSSSYNEQFF TGTGCCATCAATCCGGGCTCCAGCTCCTACAATGAGCAGTTCTTC NA NA TRBJ2-1 TRBV10-3 15